Following are 28 T cell receptor beta chains from one sample sequenced in a study of blood T cell repertoires in COVID-19. The repertoire was sequenced with immunoSEQ multiplex PCR; TCRdb's copy has only in-frame clones and lacks some. Among about 240,000 clones listed, about 81% were seen once. Sample: peripheral blood. The receptors stem from a woman in her fifties or sixties with active or convalescent COVID-19.

V and J are TRBV5-1 and TRBJ2-1; 13 nucleotides agree with TRBD2. V lost 4 bases and J lost 6; bases outside the gene matches: 7. The CDR3 sequence is 16 residues long. The germline V gene has CDR1 SGHRS and CDR2 YFSETQ. The CDR3: CASSKMTSGGINEQFF. The CDR3 DNA reads as TGCGCCAGCAGCAAAATGACTAGCGGGGGGATCAATGAGCAGTTCTTC.

This clone was found a few times. CDR3 sequence: CASSSQGNSPLHF. Written as DNA, the CDR3 is TGTGCCAGCAGCTCACAGGGGAATTCACCCCTCCACTTT. This chain joins TRBV7-8 and TRBJ1-6; 7 bases align to TRBD1. The CDR3 totals 13 residues. Trimming removed 4 bases from V and 7 bases from J; junction bases left unmatched: 1. The germline V gene has CDR1 SGHVS and CDR2 FQNEAQ.

The chain links TRBV5-1 to TRBJ1-6; 10 bases are a match to TRBD1. V was clipped by 0 bases and J by 8 bases; unmatched bases: 5. From germline, CDR1 is SGHRS and CDR2 YFSETQ. The CDR3 is 16 amino acids. The CDR3 bases are TGCGCCAGCAGCTTGGAGTTCGGGACAGGGGATTCACCCCTCCACTTT. As protein: CASSLEFGTGDSPLHF.

This clone showed up just a few times. The rearrangement links TRBV6-5 to TRBJ1-2; D is undetermined. Per germline, CDR1 MNHEY and CDR2 SVGAGI. The CDR3 consists of 14 residues. With 0 bases removed from V and 0 bases from J, the gap between germline ends came to 5 bases. The CDR3 protein is CASSYSVANYGYTF. The CDR3 DNA sequence: TGTGCCAGCAGTTACTCGGTAGCTAACTATGGCTACACCTTC.

This clone was seen only a few times. The CDR3: CASSLGQGHEQYF. Here the CDR3 DNA reads TGTGCCAGCAGCCTCGGACAGGGCCACGAGCAGTACTTC. The chain carries TRBV7-3 and TRBJ2-7, with 8 bases that match TRBD1. The CDR3 sequence is 13 residues long. Germline trimming cut 5 bases from V and 5 bases from J; bases unmatched to any gene: 5. Per germline, CDR1 SGHTA and CDR2 FQGTGA.

V gene TRBV10-3 combines with J gene TRBJ1-1; D is unclear. Germline CDR1 and CDR2: ENHRY and SYGVKD. The CDR3 has 12 amino acids. Trimming took off 6 bases at V and 4 bases at J, with 9 bases between the two ends. CDR3 sequence: CAIRATGTEAFF. The CDR3, as DNA: TGTGCCATCAGGGCTACGGGCACTGAAGCTTTCTTT.

The chain employs TRBV19 and TRBJ1-2, with D maybe TRBD1 (5 bases). V was shortened by 1 base and J by 4 bases, with 13 bases between the two germline ends. The CDR3 sequence is 15 residues long. CDR1 is LNHDA and CDR2 is SQIVND in the germline V gene (reference sequence). In DNA, the CDR3 is TGTGCCAGTAGTATAGCCCTCAGGGATTCCTATGGCTACACCTTC. This encodes CASSIALRDSYGYTF.

This clone was observed a handful of times. The CDR3 DNA is TGCAGCGTTGAAGGCAATCCCAGGGACTATGGCTACACCTTC. This sequence encodes CSVEGNPRDYGYTF. The chain is built from TRBV29-1 and TRBJ1-2; possible D gene TRBD1, 5 bases. The ends were cut back, 1 base at V and 3 bases at J, with 12 bases in the middle. The germline V gene encodes CDR1 SQVTM and CDR2 ANQGSEA. The CDR3 runs 14 residues.

The rearrangement uses TRBV7-3 and TRBJ1-1, with D perhaps matching TRBD1 (6 bases). This CDR3 region has 14 residues. Per the germline V gene, CDR1 is SGHTA and CDR2 is FQGTGA. V was trimmed by 4 bases and J by 1 base, leaving 10 bases between them. This CDR3 is CASSSGHTNTEAFF. The CDR3 DNA follows: TGTGCCAGCAGCTCGGGACACACGAACACTGAAGCTTTCTTT.

With regard to this clone: One end of the junction fails to match germline, which may point to a read error. The sample holds other DNA sequences that translate to the same CDR3. V usage is TRBV6-5 and J usage is TRBJ2-7, with 7 positions matching TRBD1. The CDR3 length is 13 residues. CDR1 is MNHEY and CDR2 is SVGAGI in the germline V gene. The CDR3 DNA reads TGTGCCAGCCAGAGGGGGCTCTCCTACGAACAGTACTTC. Amino acid sequence: CASQRGLSYEQYF.

This chain joins TRBV6-6 and TRBJ1-2; tentative D call: TRBD1 (6 bases). The CDR3 length is 15 residues. Trimming shortened V by 7 bases and J by 1 base, and 16 bases separated the two germline ends. CDR1 is MNHNY, CDR2 SVGAGI, per germline (reference sequence). The CDR3 DNA follows: TGTGCCAGCACCCCGGCGGGGGCAATTAACTATGGCTACACCTTC. This gives the protein CASTPAGAINYGYTF.

V gene TRBV4-1 combines with J gene TRBJ1-2; D gene unclear. The length of the CDR3 is 14 residues. Trimming took off 1 base at V and 4 bases at J, with 10 bases between the two ends. The germline V gene encodes CDR1 MGHRA and CDR2 YSYEKL. The CDR3 sequence: CASSQVVESYGYTF. CDR3 coding DNA: TGCGCCAGCAGCCAAGTTGTAGAAAGCTATGGCTACACCTTC.

This chain uses TRBV6-6 with TRBJ2-2, with 10 bases aligning to TRBD2. Germline CDR1 MNHNY, CDR2 SVGAGI (reference sequence). The V gene end was trimmed by 8 bases and the J gene end by 5 bases; junction bases not matched to a gene: 11. This CDR3 has 16 residues. The CDR3 sequence is CASAPLAGVKTGELFF. The CDR3, as DNA: TGTGCCAGCGCCCCCCTAGCGGGGGTAAAGACCGGGGAGCTGTTTTTT.

The J gene is TRBJ2-5, the V gene TRBV6-2 or TRBV6-3; perhaps TRBD2 as D (5 bases). V lost 2 bases and J lost 5, with 12 bases in between. Germline V gene data show CDR1 as MNHEY and CDR2 as SVGEGT. This CDR3 region has 14 residues. The CDR3 sequence is CASSYRRVGETQYF. In DNA form, the CDR3 reads TGTGCCAGCAGTTACCGGCGGGTCGGGGAGACCCAGTACTTC.

The CDR3: CASSVATGGTGAGNTIYF. CDR3 nucleotides: TGTGCCAGCAGCGTAGCTACCGGGGGGACAGGGGCTGGAAACACCATATATTTT. This chain links TRBV9 with TRBJ1-3; the match to TRBD1 covers 10 bases. Germline CDR1 reads SGDLS; CDR2 reads YYNGEE. Trimming removed 0 bases from V and 2 bases from J; junction bases left unmatched: 8. The CDR3 has 18 residues.

The genes are TRBV6-2 or TRBV6-3 and TRBJ2-7; TRBD1 is a possible D gene (5 bases). Germline V CDR1 and CDR2: MNHEY, SVGEGT. The CDR3 is 15 amino acids. V shed 4 bases and J shed 6 bases, with 19 bases lying between them. CDR3 in DNA: TGTGCCAGCAGTTGGGTTATCCTAAGGGGTGGCGAGCAGTACTTC. Its protein is CASSWVILRGGEQYF.

V gene TRBV6-5 combines with J gene TRBJ1-2, with D tentatively TRBD1 (5 bases). CDR3 size: 14 residues. Germline CDR1 MNHEY, CDR2 SVGAGI. Trimming left V 4 bases short and J 4 bases short, with 13 bases between. CDR3 DNA sequence: TGTGCCAGCAGTTTCGACAGAGCTTTCTATGGCTACACCTTC. It translates to CASSFDRAFYGYTF.

The genes are TRBV9 and TRBJ2-5, with a weak D call TRBD2 (5 bases). CDR1 is SGDLS, CDR2 YYNGEE, per germline. The CDR3 runs 12 residues. The V end lost 3 bases, the J end lost 4 bases, and 7 bases lay between the germline ends. CDR3 sequence reads: CASSGERETQYF. The CDR3 DNA reads as TGTGCCAGCAGCGGGGAGAGAGAGACCCAGTACTTC.

The rearrangement links TRBV19 to TRBJ2-4; unclear D gene. Trimming removed 3 bases at V and 3 bases at J, with 15 bases between. CDR1 and CDR2 (germline): LNHDA, SQIVND (reference sequence). This CDR3 region has 16 residues. CDR3 in DNA: TGTGCCAGTAGTATTTATTCGAAGTTAGTCAAAAACATTCAGTACTTC. This codes for CASSIYSKLVKNIQYF.

The V gene is TRBV12-3 or TRBV12-4, the J gene TRBJ1-1, with D unresolved. V dropped 3 bases and J dropped 2 bases, with 7 bases sitting between them. The CDR3 is 13 residues long. CDR3 region: CASSLAENTEAFF. The CDR3 coding sequence is TGTGCCAGCAGTTTGGCGGAAAACACTGAAGCTTTCTTT.

V is TRBV9 and J is TRBJ1-2, with TRBD1 matching over 8 bases. Per germline, CDR1 SGDLS and CDR2 YYNGEE. After removal of 0 bases from V and 14 bases from J, the junction contained 9 bases not matched to a gene. The CDR3 sequence is 13 residues long. The CDR3 reads CASSVAFGQGETF. CDR3 coding DNA: TGTGCCAGCAGCGTAGCCTTCGGACAGGGAGAGACCTTC.

The chain carries TRBV6-4 and TRBJ2-1, with 10 bases matching TRBD2. CDR1 and CDR2 from the germline V gene are MRHNA and SNTAGT. After removal of 6 bases from V and 2 bases from J, the junction contained 7 bases not matched to a gene. The CDR3 contains 16 residues. The DNA of the CDR3 is TGTGCCAGCAGCGCTCTAGCGGGGGCCCCCTACAATGAGCAGTTCTTC. Protein product: CASSALAGAPYNEQFF.

The chain couples TRBV2 to TRBJ2-4, with a weak D call TRBD1 (8 bases). The CDR3 runs to 15 residues. Trimming shortened V by 2 bases and J by 6 bases, and 14 bases separated the two germline ends. Germline V CDR1 and CDR2: SNHLY, FYNNEI. CDR3 protein: CASSEKTGGVNIQYF. Here the CDR3 DNA reads TGTGCCAGCAGTGAAAAAACAGGGGGGGTAAACATTCAGTACTTC.

CDR3 region: CASSSSPSGGRYNEQFF. For the CDR3, the DNA is TGTGCCAGCAGCTCCTCGCCTAGCGGGGGTCGCTACAATGAGCAGTTCTTC. V and J are TRBV11-3 and TRBJ2-1; 10 bases line up with TRBD2. Germline V gene sequence: CDR1 SGHNT, CDR2 YENEEA. This CDR3 is built from 17 residues. After removal of 4 bases from V and 3 bases from J, the junction contained 9 bases not matched to a gene.

This clone has just a few counts. The chain employs TRBV11-3 and TRBJ2-2, with D uncertain. Trimming removed 0 bases from V and 3 bases from J, with 5 bases in between. Looked up from germline, CDR1 is SGHNT and CDR2 is YENEEA. The CDR3 is made up of 14 amino acids. Here the CDR3 reads CASSLDLDTGELFF. The CDR3 DNA reads as TGTGCCAGCAGCTTAGATCTTGACACCGGGGAGCTGTTTTTT. Variable domain in full (rest from reference TRBV11-3 and TRBJ2-2): EAGVVQSPRYKIIEKKQPVAFWCNPISGHNTLYWYLQNLGQGPELLIRYENEEAVDDSQLPKDRFSAERLKGVDSTLKIQPAELGDSAVYLCASSLDLDTGELFFGEGSRLTVL.

The rearrangement uses TRBV4-1 and TRBJ2-5; TRBD1 matches at 11 bases. The germline V gene has CDR1 MGHRA and CDR2 YSYEKL. There are 17 residues in the CDR3. V shed 3 bases and J 5 bases; nucleotides not matched to a gene: 11. In nucleotides, the CDR3 is TGCGCCAGCAGCCAGGCGGACAGGGGGCGCGGAGAGGAGACCCAGTACTTC. This gives the protein CASSQADRGRGEETQYF.

The chain recombines TRBV30 with TRBJ1-2, with 8 bases matching TRBD1. V shed 1 base, J shed 5 bases, and the junction held 9 bases outside the gene matches. CDR3 length equals 15 residues. Germline V lookup: CDR1 GTSNPN, CDR2 SVGIG (reference sequence). CDR3 residues: CAWSETGTGRYGYTF. The CDR3 DNA sequence: TGTGCCTGGAGTGAGACCGGGACAGGTCGGTATGGCTACACCTTC.

This chain joins TRBV6-5 and TRBJ1-4, with D maybe TRBD1 (5 bases). The ends were cut back, 4 bases at V and 3 bases at J, with 9 bases in the middle. The germline V gene has CDR1 MNHEY and CDR2 SVGAGI. The CDR3 is made up of 14 amino acids. CDR3 residues: CASSLTVPNEKLFF. The CDR3 DNA sequence: TGTGCCAGCAGTTTGACAGTACCTAATGAAAAACTGTTTTTT.